This paragraph reports one T cell receptor (beta chain). Its antigen remains unidentified. No qualities accompany the bases; no much larger clone lies one base away. The immunoSEQ Assay, a bias-controlled multiplex PCR, was used to amplify TCRbeta CDR3 regions from genomic DNA. The original pipeline was this. Nucleated cell counts per sample were estimated from amplification of reference gene primers within the assay. To quantify the absolute abundance of each unique TCRbeta CDR3 rearrangement, sequence reads were collapsed and filtered. Productive Simpson clonality was computed per sample as the square root of Simpson's diversity index over productive rearrangements. This immuneACCESS table, as held by TCRdb, lists in-frame sequences with V and J called but not all clones. Of the missing ones, under half trace to an unresolved V gene in checked studies; the others have no known cause. V, J and clone size are those of that table, while D and trimming were read from the DNA. Across this sample there are roughly 120,000 clones, with 75% to 90% seen only once. 1.5% to 2% of the sample is held by the ten biggest clonotypes.

The junction shows trimming of 2 bases on V and 6 bases on J, and the gene matches do not reach 4 bases of it. The CDR3 runs 15 amino acids, cysteine and phenylalanine included. The retained sequence is limited to the CDR3, 45 bases, with the frame set at the first base. The CDR1 and CDR2 encoded by the germline V gene are SGHRS and YFSETQ. The data derive from a study of blood T cell repertoires in COVID-19 (dated by TCRdb to 2018 to 2020). Concerning the study at large: The collaborator samples originated in the United States, Italy and Spain and spanned the acute and convalescent phases of COVID-19. A de-identified subject ID, COVID-19 status, age in years and sex were almost always included in the sample metadata. Where available, HLA class I and class II types were obtained from metadata supplied by the sample provider rather than from assay-based typing. Subjects who had been exposed to COVID-19, were actively infected with it, or had recovered from it provided the deeply sampled blood TCRbeta repertoires that made up the dataset. Samples came from the ongoing ImmuneRACE study (first 160 participants) plus 1,254 subjects from 6 global collaborators. A freely available public database, intended as a resource for researchers studying the immune response to SARS-CoV-2, is where the repertoires were released. The prospective study material was composed of cDNA or gDNA derived from T cells, B-cell-depleted T cells, or PBMCs. What the authors observed across the whole study: Clinical and demographic metadata were provided uncurated, with the amount varying by source and participant.

Whole blood was collected in K2EDTA tubes by collaborating institutions according to the institutions' own protocols. For TCRbeta analysis, collaborators shipped samples in one of three forms: frozen whole blood, isolated PBMCs, or DNA extracted from either of those sample types. The receptor was isolated from a man between 65 and 85 years old with acute or convalescent COVID-19. The chain is assembled from TRBV5-1 and TRBJ2-3; 12 central nucleotides agree with TRBD2. The sample was peripheral blood. The DNA sequence follows: TGCGCCAGCAGCTTCAGCGGGACTAGCGGGGATACGCAGTATTTT. Translated, this gives CASSFSGTSGDTQYF.